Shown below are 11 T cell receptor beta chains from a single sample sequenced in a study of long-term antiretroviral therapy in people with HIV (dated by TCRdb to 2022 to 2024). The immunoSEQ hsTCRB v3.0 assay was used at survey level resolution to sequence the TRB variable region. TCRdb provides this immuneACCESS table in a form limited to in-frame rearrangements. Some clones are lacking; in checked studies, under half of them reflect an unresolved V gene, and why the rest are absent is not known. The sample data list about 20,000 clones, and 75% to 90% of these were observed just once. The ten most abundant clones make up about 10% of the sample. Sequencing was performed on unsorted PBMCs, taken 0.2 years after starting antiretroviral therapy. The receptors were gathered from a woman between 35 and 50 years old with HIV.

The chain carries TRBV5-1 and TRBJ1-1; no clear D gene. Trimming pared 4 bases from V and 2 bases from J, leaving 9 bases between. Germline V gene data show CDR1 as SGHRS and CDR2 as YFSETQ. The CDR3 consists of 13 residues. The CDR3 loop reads CASSIWGNTEAFF. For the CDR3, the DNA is TGCGCCAGCAGCATTTGGGGAAACACTGAAGCTTTCTTT.

CDR3 in amino acids: CASSFRTGEETQYF. CDR3 bases: TGTGCCAGCAGCTTTAGGACGGGAGAAGAGACCCAGTACTTC. This chain connects TRBV7-2 to TRBJ2-5, with a tentative D call TRBD2 (6 bases). The CDR3 covers 14 residues. Trimming left V 3 bases short and J 3 bases short, with 11 bases between. From germline, CDR1 is SGHTA and CDR2 FQGNSA.

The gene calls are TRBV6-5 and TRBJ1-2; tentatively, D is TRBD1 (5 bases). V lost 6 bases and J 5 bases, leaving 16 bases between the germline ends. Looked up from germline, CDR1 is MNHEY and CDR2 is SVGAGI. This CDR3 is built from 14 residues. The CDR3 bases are TGTGCCAGCAGCCGCAAGGGGAGTGAATATGGCTACACCTTC. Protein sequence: CASSRKGSEYGYTF.

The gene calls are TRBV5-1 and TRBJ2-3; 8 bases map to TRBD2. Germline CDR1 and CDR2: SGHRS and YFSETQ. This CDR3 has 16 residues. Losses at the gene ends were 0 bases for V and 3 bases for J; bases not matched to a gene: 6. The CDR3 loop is CASSLDGGGLTDTQYF. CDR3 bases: TGCGCCAGCAGCTTGGACGGCGGGGGGCTGACAGATACGCAGTATTTT. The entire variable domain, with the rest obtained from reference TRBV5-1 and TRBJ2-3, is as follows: KAGVTQTPRYLIKTRGQQVTLSCSPISGHRSVSWYQQTPGQGLQFLFEYFSETQRNKGNFPGRFSGRQFSNSRSEMNVSTLELGDSALYLCASSLDGGGLTDTQYFGPGTRLTVL.

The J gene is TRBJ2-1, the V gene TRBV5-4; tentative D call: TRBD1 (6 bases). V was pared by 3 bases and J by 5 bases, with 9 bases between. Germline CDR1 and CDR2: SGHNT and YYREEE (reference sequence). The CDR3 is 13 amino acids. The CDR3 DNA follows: TGTGCCAGCAGCTGGACAGCTGACAATGAGCAGTTCTTC. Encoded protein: CASSWTADNEQFF.

The CDR3, as DNA: TGTGCCAGCAAAGTGTCGGGAACCTACGAGCAGTACTTC. Translating it yields CASKVSGTYEQYF. The chain is built from TRBV25-1 and TRBJ2-7; perhaps TRBD2 as D (5 bases). This CDR3 is built from 13 residues. V lost 7 bases, J lost 2 bases, and 12 bases lay in between. Looked up from germline, CDR1 is MGHDK and CDR2 is SYGVNS.

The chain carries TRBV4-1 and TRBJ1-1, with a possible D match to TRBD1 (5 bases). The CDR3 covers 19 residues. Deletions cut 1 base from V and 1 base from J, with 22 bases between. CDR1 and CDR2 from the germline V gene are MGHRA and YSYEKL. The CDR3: CASSQATELPVTANTEAFF. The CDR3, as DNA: TGCGCCAGCAGCCAAGCTACCGAATTGCCGGTGACAGCGAACACTGAAGCTTTCTTT.

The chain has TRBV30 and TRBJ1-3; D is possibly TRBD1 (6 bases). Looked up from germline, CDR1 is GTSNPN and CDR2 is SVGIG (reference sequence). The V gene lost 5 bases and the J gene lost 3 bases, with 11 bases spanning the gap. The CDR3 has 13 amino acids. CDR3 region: CAWAGDGGNTIYF. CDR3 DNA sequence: TGTGCCTGGGCAGGGGATGGTGGAAACACCATATATTTT.

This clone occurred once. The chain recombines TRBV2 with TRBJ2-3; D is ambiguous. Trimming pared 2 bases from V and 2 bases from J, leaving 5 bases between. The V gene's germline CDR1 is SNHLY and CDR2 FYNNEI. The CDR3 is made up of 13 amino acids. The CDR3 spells CASSELDTDTQYF. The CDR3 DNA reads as TGTGCCAGCAGTGAACTTGACACAGATACGCAGTATTTT.

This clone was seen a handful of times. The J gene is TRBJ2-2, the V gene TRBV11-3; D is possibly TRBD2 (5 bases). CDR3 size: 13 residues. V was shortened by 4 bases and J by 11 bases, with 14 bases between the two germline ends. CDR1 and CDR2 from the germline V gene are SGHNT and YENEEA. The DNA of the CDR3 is TGTGCCAGCAGCTCTTACGGGGATAATGAGCTGTTTTTT. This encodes CASSSYGDNELFF.

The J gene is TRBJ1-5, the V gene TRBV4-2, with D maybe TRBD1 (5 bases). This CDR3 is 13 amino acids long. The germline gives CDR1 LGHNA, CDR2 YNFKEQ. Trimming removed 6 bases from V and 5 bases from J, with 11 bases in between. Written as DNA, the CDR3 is TGTGCCAGCAGTTCACAGGCCTATCAGCCCCAGCATTTT. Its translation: CASSSQAYQPQHF.